This TCR beta chain came from a study of T cells in Graves' hyperthyroidism and ophthalmopathy (dated by TCRdb to 2018 to 2020). The study in broad terms: Peripheral blood was sampled at the time of initial diagnosis, prior to any treatment. To identify TCR V-J signatures that set the groups apart, the researchers used a discovery cohort of approximately 98 patients, made up of 43 with Graves' ophthalmopathy and about 60 with stable Graves' hyperthyroidism. Prospective prediction of ophthalmopathy was tested in an independent validation cohort consisting of 18 hyperthyroidism patients and some 16 patients who later progressed to ophthalmopathy. The 100 discovery patients were randomly split 7:3 into training and test sets. In about 6 Graves' hyperthyroidism patients, the study also compared T-cell repertoires from thyroid tissue with T-cell repertoires from blood. Once sampling was done, hyperthyroidism patients were given methimazole at a starting dose of 30 mg daily, whereas ophthalmopathy patients were given high-dose intravenous methylprednisolone. According to the paper, TCR Vbeta CDR3 sequencing was carried out on about 140 peripheral blood samples, which came from fewer than 50 ophthalmopathy, 80 or so hyperthyroidism and around 17 progressor patients. Results the study describes overall, beyond this receptor: Sample size was not statistically predetermined, and investigators were not blinded to group allocation. In cross-validation, a model built on a 13 V-J signature told ophthalmopathy apart from stable hyperthyroidism with approximately 90% sensitivity and around 83% specificity, and in testing the same model reached 80%/75%. Blood samples also contained most of the expanded thyroid clonotypes (frequency above 0.001), which suggests that blood repertoires may reflect thyroid immune responses. In validation, progression to ophthalmopathy was predicted by the model with roughly 69% sensitivity and nearly 75% specificity, a median of roughly 6.4 months before onset.

This clonotype has ten or more counts. No antigen is known for it. Base quality data are lacking; no much larger clone is found one base away. At the junction V is shortened by 6 bases and J by 3 bases; bases outside the gene matches: 11. In the germline V gene (reference sequence), CDR1 corresponds to LNHDA and CDR2 to SQIVND. The CDR3 numbers 18 residues from cysteine through phenylalanine. The sequence is cut down to CDR3 DNA, 54 bases in frame from base 1. The TCR beta CDR3 regions were amplified from RNA transcripts. For the first round of RT-PCR on the TCR CDR3, the HTBI primer set was used together with the Qiagen OneStep RT-PCR kit. A second multiplex PCR round built the libraries, followed by size selection and purification. Libraries were sequenced paired-end with 100 bp reads on an Illumina HiSeq2000. The authors processed their data as follows. SOAPnuke was used to process the raw data, throwing out any read that contained adapters or uncalled bases, had a mean Phred below 15, or lacked an exact constant-primer or identifier match. COPE v1.2.5 was used to merge high-quality paired reads, and clonotypes were defined as unique nucleotide sequences. Clonotypes were aligned to IMGT TRBV, TRBD and TRBJ reference segments using MiTCR v1.1. Only V-J combinations with frequency above 0.0001, covering roughly 99% of repertoires, were analysed. The TCS score was defined as F50 (clonal expansion) divided by E x V (chaos), with BLOSUM62-based TCRdist calculated between CDR3 peptides within each V-J. Welch's t-statistics and random forest reduced approximately 520 V-J features to some 14, which were used in a naive Bayes classifier (R e1071). The public sequencing data were trimmed at Q25 with fastp and processed into clonotypes with MiXCR by TCRdb, which kept only in-frame beta chains. Rows merge per CDR3 protein into single entries with the most common DNA and genes. Clone size and V and J calls follow TCRdb, not the original study. For this sample the table gives roughly 180,000 distinct CDR3 sequences, of which roughly 9.4% were detected only once. The ten most abundant clones make up approximately 20% of the sample.

The hyperthyroidism patients were between 18 and 65 years old and newly diagnosed, with a disease duration of less than 2 months. The study excluded patients with uncontrolled infections, other autoimmune diseases, pregnancy or lactation. Diagnoses relied on clinical symptoms, serum thyroxine and TRAb, thyroid ultrasound and orbital computed tomography. Blood from progressor patients was drawn when they were first diagnosed with hyperthyroidism, before any ophthalmopathy symptoms appeared. Ficoll-Paque density gradient centrifugation was used to isolate PBMCs from about 10 ml of fresh peripheral blood. Progressor patients were first diagnosed with Graves' hyperthyroidism and then developed ophthalmopathy during follow-up. Total RNA was extracted using Trizol reagent, and RNA quality was assessed on an Agilent 2100 Bioanalyzer.

The chain was built from TRBV19 and TRBJ1-4; 12 central nucleotides agree with TRBD1. Sequencing used blood. The source of this sequence is a woman younger than 35 with Graves' hyperthyroidism that later progressed to Graves' ophthalmopathy. The bases are TGTGCCAGTAGACCCGGGACAGGGGGCTATAGGGCTAATGAAAAACTGTTTTTT. It translates as CASRPGTGGYRANEKLFF.